This entry lists 3 T cell receptor beta chains sequenced from one sample in a study of blood T cell repertoires in COVID-19 (dated by TCRdb to 2020 to 2022). Libraries were prepared through the immunoSEQ multiplex PCR assay. Not all clones reach the TCRdb copy of this immuneACCESS table, which keeps in-frame sequences only. Checked studies attribute under half of the gap to unresolved V genes and leave the rest unexplained. The sample records 61,000 or so clones, around 81% of which are singletons. The ten largest clonotypes hold around 3.4% of the sample. The sequenced material came from peripheral blood. These receptors all stem from a woman over 75 with acute or convalescent COVID-19.

This chain connects TRBV9 to TRBJ2-1; 8 nucleotides align to TRBD2. This CDR3 is built from 17 residues. Germline V CDR1 and CDR2: SGDLS, YYNGEE. Germline trimming cut 4 bases from V and 0 bases from J; bases unmatched to any gene: 9. CDR3: CASSPRLLAVSYNEQFF. Written as DNA, the CDR3 is TGTGCCAGCAGCCCCCGGTTACTAGCGGTCTCCTACAATGAGCAGTTCTTC.

The chain employs TRBV4-1 and TRBJ2-7; tentative D call: TRBD2 (5 bases). The length of the CDR3 is 16 residues. Germline loops: CDR1 MGHRA, CDR2 YSYEKL. The ends were cut back, 4 bases at V and 2 bases at J, with 18 bases in the middle. The CDR3 nucleotides read TGCGCCAGCAGCCTTGATTCTGGGCTAGCCGCCTACGAGCAGTACTTC. Its translation: CASSLDSGLAAYEQYF.

This rearrangement joins TRBV3-1 (or the pseudogene TRBV3-2) to TRBJ1-1, with D unresolved. CDR3 length: 15 amino acids. Trimming took 4 bases from V and 5 from J, leaving 17 bases between them. In germline, CDR1 is LGHDT, CDR2 YNNKEL (reference sequence). The CDR3 reads CASSPRREGLTEAFF. Here the CDR3 DNA reads TGTGCCAGCAGCCCCCGGCGGGAGGGCCTGACTGAAGCTTTCTTT.